A selection of T cell receptor beta chains follows, all from one sample in a study of T cell repertoires in cytomegalovirus infection. Using its own MiXCR run on the reads, TCRdb lists one record per CDR3 protein. The table lists hundreds of thousands of distinct CDR3 sequences, roughly 26% of them singletons. What was sequenced was CD8+ T cells from PBMCs. These receptors were collected from a human donor in good health (CMV status not recorded). Some clones in this sample may be carry-over from other donors' samples. CDR3s include the opening cysteine and the closing phenylalanine or tryptophan. The D gene is left open where the match is weak. Size is stated for part of the rows, as once, few or many counts, or as a class when the clone is expanded.

J	size	D	V	CDR3	DNA
TRBJ1-1	many	.	TRBV5-6	CASSLGYIYVNTEAFF	TGTGCCAGCAGCTTGGGTTATATTTACGTAAACACTGAAGCTTTCTTT
TRBJ1-3	many	.	TRBV7-8	CASSWVWGSGNTIYF	TGTGCCAGCAGCTGGGTTTGGGGTTCCGGAAACACCATATATTTT
TRBJ1-1	.	TRBD1	TRBV2	CASSAGQGRDEAFF	TGTGCCAGCAGTGCAGGACAGGGGCGAGATGAAGCTTTCTTT
TRBJ2-1	few	.	TRBV5-5	CASSLVSASYNEQFF	TGTGCCAGCAGCTTGGTGTCGGCCTCCTACAATGAGCAGTTCTTC
TRBJ1-5	.	.	TRBV28	CASRPAGASNQPQHF	TGTGCCAGCAGACCCGCGGGGGCTAGCAATCAGCCCCAGCATTTT
TRBJ2-1	few	.	TRBV12-3/TRBV12-4	CASSFLDDEQFF	TGTGCCAGCAGTTTCCTAGACGATGAGCAGTTCTTC
TRBJ1-1	few	.	TRBV19	CASSISAGLNTEAFF	TGTGCCAGTAGTATAAGCGCAGGGCTGAACACTGAAGCTTTCTTT
TRBJ2-7	few	.	TRBV5-1	CASSSDSIGNEQYF	TGCGCCAGCAGTTCGGACAGTATCGGCAACGAGCAGTACTTC
TRBJ1-1	.	.	TRBV15	CATSRAKVNTEAFF	TGTGCCACCAGCAGAGCGAAGGTCAACACTGAAGCTTTCTTT
TRBJ1-2	.	.	TRBV29-1	CSVRDIWGGYTF	TGCAGCGTGAGGGACATCTGGGGAGGCTACACCTTC
TRBJ2-1	.	.	TRBV19	CASSIDGLNNEQFF	TGTGCCAGTAGTATAGACGGTCTTAACAATGAGCAGTTCTTC
TRBJ2-3	few	TRBD2	TRBV4-1	CASSRASGYTDTQYF	TGCGCCAGCAGCCGAGCTAGCGGGTACACAGATACGCAGTATTTT
TRBJ1-5	few	TRBD1	TRBV2	CASSTDRSSNQPQHF	TGTGCCAGCAGTACGGACAGGAGTAGCAATCAGCCCCAGCATTTT
TRBJ1-2	once	TRBD1	TRBV20-1	CSAGGTELNYGYTF	TGCAGTGCTGGTGGGACAGAGCTTAACTATGGCTACACCTTC
TRBJ1-6	.	TRBD1	TRBV7-6	CASSLGDSLGVSPLHF	TGTGCCAGCAGCTTAGGGGACAGCCTAGGGGTTTCACCCCTCCACTTT
TRBJ1-6	.	.	TRBV3-1	CASSRPRSYNSPLHF	TGTGCCAGCAGCCGGCCCCGCTCCTATAATTCACCCCTCCACTTT
TRBJ1-1	few	.	TRBV29-1	CSVPGPRLGTEAFF	TGCAGCGTGCCGGGACCGAGGTTGGGCACTGAAGCTTTCTTT
TRBJ2-1	many	TRBD2	TRBV7-8	CASSLQVGGGAAEQFF	TGTGCCAGCAGCTTACAAGTAGGCGGGGGGGCCGCTGAGCAGTTCTTC
TRBJ1-1	.	TRBD1	TRBV7-9	CASSYTVGQGAFREENTEAFF	TGTGCCAGCAGTTACACGGTGGGACAGGGGGCTTTTAGGGAGGAGAACACTGAAGCTTTCTTT
TRBJ2-4	.	TRBD2	TRBV6-6	CASSRGLAGGKIQYF	TGTGCCAGCAGTCGGGGACTAGCGGGGGGAAAAATTCAGTACTTC
TRBJ1-2	few	TRBD1	TRBV29-1	CSVEERQGAFYGYTF	TGCAGCGTTGAGGAGAGACAGGGTGCTTTTTATGGCTACACCTTC
TRBJ1-1	many	TRBD1	TRBV7-6	CASSRGQGTEAFF	TGTGCCAGCAGCCGGGGACAGGGAACTGAAGCTTTCTTT
TRBJ2-1	many	.	TRBV12-3/TRBV12-4	CASSFKRGTYNEQFF	TGTGCCAGCAGTTTCAAACGGGGCACTTACAATGAGCAGTTCTTC
TRBJ1-5	few	.	TRBV20-1	CSARGREGGTQPQHF	TGCAGTGCTAGGGGTCGAGAGGGGGGAACTCAGCCCCAGCATTTT
TRBJ1-2	.	.	TRBV4-1	CASSQAGYTF	TGTGCCAGCAGCCAAGCTGGCTACACCTTC
TRBJ2-2	few	.	TRBV4-1	CASSPAEAANTGELFF	TGCGCCAGTAGCCCCGCGGAGGCCGCGAACACCGGGGAGCTGTTTTTT
TRBJ2-7	.	TRBD1	TRBV7-8	CASRFGTGTYEQYF	TGTGCCAGCAGATTCGGGACAGGGACTTACGAGCAGTACTTC
TRBJ2-1	.	TRBD1	TRBV19	CVSSYRGPYNEQFF	TGTGTCAGTAGTTACAGGGGGCCCTACAATGAGCAGTTCTTC
TRBJ2-1	few	TRBD2	TRBV3-1	CASRAGGRTNEQFF	TGTGCCAGCCGGGCGGGGGGGCGTACGAATGAGCAGTTCTTC
TRBJ2-7	.	TRBD1	TRBV29-1	CSVRGGDRGIYEQYF	TGCAGCGTTCGCGGAGGGGACAGGGGGATATACGAGCAGTACTTC
TRBJ2-1	many	.	TRBV7-3	CASSFAGGTYNEQFF	TGTGCCAGCAGCTTTGCCGGGGGAACCTACAATGAGCAGTTCTTC
TRBJ1-2	.	TRBD1	TRBV14	CASSPTLMTGGGYTF	TGTGCCAGCAGCCCCACCCTTATGACAGGGGGGGGCTACACCTTC
TRBJ1-5	.	.	TRBV7-9	CASSPPGTLQPQHF	TGTGCCAGCAGTCCACCCGGGACCTTGCAGCCCCAGCATTTT
TRBJ1-1	many	.	TRBV7-2	CASSLARSQAFF	TGTGCCAGCAGCTTAGCTAGGTCCCAAGCTTTCTTT
TRBJ1-2	many	.	TRBV6-2/TRBV6-3	CASSYSTNYGYTF	TGTGCCAGCAGTTACTCGACCAACTATGGCTACACCTTC
TRBJ2-3	.	.	TRBV27	CASSFIFSPRRRDTQYF	TGTGCCAGCAGCTTTATCTTCAGCCCCCGACGGCGAGATACGCAGTATTTT
TRBJ2-3	.	TRBD2	TRBV28	CASSLYGSGGGTDTQYF	TGTGCCAGCAGTTTATATGGTAGCGGGGGGGGCACAGATACGCAGTATTTT
TRBJ2-1	.	.	TRBV27	CASSPRLAPRGNEQFF	TGTGCCAGCAGCCCAAGACTAGCCCCTAGGGGGAATGAGCAGTTCTTC
TRBJ2-1	.	TRBD1	TRBV15	CATSRTGQGFDEQFF	TGTGCCACCAGCAGAACGGGACAGGGTTTCGATGAGCAGTTCTTC
TRBJ2-7	few	.	TRBV2	CASSGGVYEQYF	TGTGCCAGCAGTGGGGGCGTATACGAGCAGTACTTC
TRBJ1-6	.	.	TRBV5-1	CASAQGGNSPLHF	TGCGCCAGCGCACAGGGAGGTAATTCACCCCTCCACTTT
TRBJ2-3	few	.	TRBV28	CASSLNRGPDTQYF	TGTGCCAGCAGTTTAAACCGGGGACCAGATACGCAGTATTTT
TRBJ2-5	.	.	TRBV6-5	CASSTGVGRGETQYF	TGTGCCAGCAGTACGGGCGTGGGGCGCGGAGAGACCCAGTACTTC
TRBJ2-1	few	.	TRBV5-6	CASSLTSPYNEQFF	TGTGCCAGCAGCTTGACAAGTCCCTACAATGAGCAGTTCTTC
TRBJ2-5	few	TRBD1	TRBV7-9	CASSVPQGAGETQYF	TGTGCCAGCAGCGTACCACAGGGGGCCGGGGAGACCCAGTACTTC
TRBJ1-1	many	TRBD1	TRBV5-6	CASSQGQPMNTEAFF	TGTGCCAGCAGCCAGGGACAGCCCATGAACACTGAAGCTTTCTTT
TRBJ2-3	.	.	TRBV7-9	CASSLGKDSTDTQYF	TGTGCCAGCAGCTTAGGAAAGGACAGCACAGATACGCAGTATTTT
TRBJ2-1	.	TRBD1	TRBV28	CASSHDRGLDNEQFF	TGTGCCAGCAGCCATGACAGGGGTCTGGACAATGAGCAGTTCTTC
TRBJ2-1	.	TRBD2	TRBV20-1	CSARDPSGEYNEQFF	TGCAGTGCTAGAGATCCGAGCGGGGAGTACAATGAGCAGTTCTTC
TRBJ2-1	many	.	TRBV7-9	CASSLVGYNEQFF	TGTGCCAGCAGCTTAGTTGGATACAATGAGCAGTTCTTC